Each of the 3 T cell receptor beta chains below was sequenced from the same sample in a study of breast tumors, draining lymph nodes, adjacent tissues. TCRdb reanalysed the multiplex PCR reads using MiXCR and keeps one entry per CDR3 protein. The data contain under 300,000 distinct CDR3 sequences, around 34% of them singletons. The lymph nodes were axillary draining lymph nodes from breast cancer patients. Specimen: axillary lymph node tissue. All receptors derive from a female donor with breast cancer. Some clones in this sample may be carry-over from other donors' samples.

This clonotype was counted a few times. CDR3 residues: CASTRLSRDQPQHF. The CDR3 DNA reads as TGTGCCAGCACTCGCCTTTCTAGAGACCAGCCCCAGCATTTT. This chain links TRBV6-2 or TRBV6-3 with TRBJ1-5; D remains unclear. V was cut by 7 bases and J by 7 bases, with 17 bases left in between. Germline CDR1 and CDR2: MNHEY and SVGEGT. This CDR3 spans 14 amino acids.

Notes on this clonotype: One junction end does not reproduce the germline sequence, and a read error may be involved. The rearrangement uses TRBV9 and TRBJ2-3; perhaps TRBD2 as D (5 bases). Germline CDR1 is SGDLS and CDR2 is YYNGEE. The CDR3 spans 15 residues. The CDR3 is CASSVATASPYTPYF. CDR3 bases: TGTGCCAGCAGCGTAGCTACGGCTAGCCCTTATACGCCGTATTTT.

This clonotype is categorized as medium-sized (0.01 to 0.1%). CDR3 region: CASSQDPGANSPLHF. As DNA, the CDR3 is TGCGCCAGCAGCCAAGATCCGGGAGCGAATTCACCCCTCCACTTT. J is TRBJ1-6 and V is TRBV4-3; D is undetermined. Germline lookup yields CDR1 LGHNA and CDR2 YSLEER. Deletions cut 0 bases from V and 7 bases from J, with 10 bases between. CDR3 length equals 15 residues.